A single sample is the source of the 3 T cell receptor beta chains below, sequenced in a study of blood T cells in healthy people across ages. It was with a sample-barcoded 5' primer and a J-beta primer mix that a second PCR of roughly 7 to 12 cycles was run. TCRdb used MiXCR to reprocess the 5' RACE reads, holding one entry per CDR3 protein. This table has about 560,000 distinct CDR3 sequences, about 27% appearing once. This same sample was also taken into another study, of T cells of mothers and their children.

The material sequenced was blood. These receptors came from a boy aged 2 to 10 in good health.

The chain couples TRBV3-1 to TRBJ2-5; 9 bases are shared with TRBD2. The DNA end lines up better with TRBJ2-7; the J call may be wrong. The CDR3 runs to 14 residues. CDR1 is LGHDT, CDR2 YNNKEL, per germline (reference sequence). The DNA of the CDR3 is TGTGCCAGCAGCCTTGTAGCGGGAGTCTACGAGCAGTACTTC. Amino acid sequence: CASSLVAGVYEQYF.

This clonotype has just a few counts. The chain is built from TRBV19 and TRBJ2-1, with 8 bases fitting TRBD2. The germline CDR1 and CDR2 sequences are LNHDA and SQIVND (reference sequence). Trimming cost V 7 bases and J 6 bases; bases outside gene matches: 14. The CDR3 has 16 amino acids. The CDR3 sequence is CASTQAGASGVNEQFF. The DNA of the CDR3 is TGTGCCAGTACGCAAGCGGGGGCCTCCGGGGTCAATGAGCAGTTCTTC.

V usage is TRBV5-1 and J usage is TRBJ2-5, with D possibly TRBD1 on 6 matching bases. Deletions cut 4 bases from V and 0 bases from J, with 10 bases between. CDR1 and CDR2 from the germline V gene are SGHRS and YFSETQ. The CDR3 is 14 amino acids. Here the CDR3 reads CASSITGYQETQYF. The CDR3, as DNA: TGCGCCAGCAGCATCACAGGGTACCAAGAGACCCAGTACTTC.